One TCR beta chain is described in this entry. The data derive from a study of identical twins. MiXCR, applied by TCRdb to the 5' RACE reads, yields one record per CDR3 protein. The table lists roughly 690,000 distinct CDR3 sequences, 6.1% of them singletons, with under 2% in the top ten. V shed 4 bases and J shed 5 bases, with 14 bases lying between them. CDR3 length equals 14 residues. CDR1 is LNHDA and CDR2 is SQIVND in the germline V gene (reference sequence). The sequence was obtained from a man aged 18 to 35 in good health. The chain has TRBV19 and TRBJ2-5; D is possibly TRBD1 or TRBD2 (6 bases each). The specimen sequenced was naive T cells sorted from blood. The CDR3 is CASSRTGRFETQYF. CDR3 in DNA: TGTGCCAGTAGTAGAACAGGGAGGTTTGAGACCCAGTACTTC.